This T cell receptor (beta chain) was identified during a study of CD8 T cells in ankylosing spondylitis. This clonotype showed up just a few times. Its antigen remains unidentified. V trimming: 2 bases; J trimming: 5 bases; junction bases outside the gene matches: 8. This CDR3 is built from 16 residues. CDR1 is SNHLY and CDR2 is FYNNEI in the germline V gene. The study's findings and limits: Earlier work had already found some motif variants in reactive arthritis synovial fluid and blood. A TCR beta motif of 7 to 9 highly homologous variants seemed to mark ankylosing spondylitis blood. Disease-linked clones were reportedly significantly enriched in matched ankylosing spondylitis synovial fluid. Relatively rare in peripheral blood, disease-linked clones were also CD8+.

Making the TCR beta libraries involved quantitative 5'-RACE with molecular barcodes. TCRdb independently ran MiXCR on the 5' RACE reads; one entry per CDR3 protein. The table lists 250,000 to 350,000 distinct CDR3 sequences, 6.5% to 10% of them singletons. The sample comprised blood, either unsorted or a sorted T cell fraction (not recorded which). The clonotype comes from a male donor with ankylosing spondylitis. The chain recombines TRBV2 with TRBJ2-1; 8 bases align to TRBD2. CDR3 bases: TGTGCCAGCAGTGAACCAACTAGCGGTCAAGACAATGAGCAGTTCTTC. This sequence encodes CASSEPTSGQDNEQFF.